Below are 5 T cell receptor beta chains sequenced from a single sample in a study of T cell responses to AZD1222 COVID-19 vaccine. Using immunoSEQ multiplex PCR, the repertoire was profiled, and TCRdb retains in-frame clones only, with some absent. Here the sample spans 110,000 to 150,000 clones, 80% to 95% being singletons. This specimen consisted of peripheral blood, obtained on day 0 of AZD1222 vaccination. Source of these receptors: an adult in good health.

V is TRBV6-5 and J is TRBJ1-5; D is uncertain. The CDR3 is 14 residues long. V gave up 0 bases and J gave up 7 bases, with 10 bases separating them. The V gene's germline CDR1 is MNHEY and CDR2 SVGAGI. The CDR3 nucleotides read TGTGCCAGCAGTTACTCAGGCCCTCCCCAGCCCCAGCATTTT. It yields the protein CASSYSGPPQPQHF.

This clone was found a few times. The chain links TRBV5-3 to TRBJ1-6; 8 bases align to TRBD1. TRBV5-3 is an open reading frame whose function is uncertain. Trimming removed 4 bases from V and 7 bases from J; junction bases left unmatched: 7. CDR3 length: 15 residues. CDR3 sequence: CARSTSGQGNSPLHF. CDR3 nucleotide sequence: TGTGCCAGAAGCACATCCGGACAGGGAAATTCACCCCTCCACTTT.

The chain recombines TRBV27 with TRBJ2-2, with D possibly being TRBD1 (5 bases). The V end was cut by 3 bases, the J end by 4 bases, with 18 bases between. The CDR3 sequence is 17 residues long. Germline V gene data show CDR1 as MNHEY and CDR2 as SMNVEV (reference sequence). CDR3 sequence: CASSFILLTQGTGELFF. The CDR3 DNA follows: TGTGCCAGCAGTTTCATTCTCCTCACCCAGGGCACCGGGGAGCTGTTTTTT.

The chain uses TRBV5-6 and TRBJ2-5; 9 nucleotides line up with TRBD1. The CDR3 length is 16 residues. V lost 4 bases and J lost 5; bases outside the gene matches: 12. CDR1 and CDR2 (germline): SGHDT, YYEEEE. In DNA form, the CDR3 reads TGTGCCAGCAGCCCCCAAGGGACAGGGAAGGGGGAGACCCAGTACTTC. It codes for CASSPQGTGKGETQYF.

This clone was observed a single time. The rearrangement links TRBV9 to TRBJ2-7; 9 bases match TRBD2. The CDR3 consists of 14 residues. Looked up from germline, CDR1 is SGDLS and CDR2 is YYNGEE. J was trimmed by 4 bases and V by 4 bases; bases with no gene match: 6. The CDR3 sequence: CASSLSGSGYEQYF. Here the CDR3 DNA reads TGTGCCAGCAGCCTTAGCGGGAGTGGGTACGAGCAGTACTTC. Combining the CDR3 with reference TRBV9 and TRBJ2-7 gives the whole variable domain DSGVTQTPKHLITATGQRVTLRCSPRSGDLSVYWYQQSLDQGLQFLIQYYNGEERAKGNILERFSAQQFPDLHSELNLSSLELGDSALYFCASSLSGSGYEQYFGPGTRLTVT.